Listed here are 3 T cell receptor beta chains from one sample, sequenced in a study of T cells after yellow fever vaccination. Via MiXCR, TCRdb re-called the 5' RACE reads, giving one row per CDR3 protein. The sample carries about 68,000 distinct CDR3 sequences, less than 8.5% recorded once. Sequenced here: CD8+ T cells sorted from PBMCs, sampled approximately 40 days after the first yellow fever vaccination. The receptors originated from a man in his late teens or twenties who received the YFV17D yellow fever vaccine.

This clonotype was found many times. The CDR3 spells CASSYYITRLAGGTEETQYF. The DNA of the CDR3 is TGTGCCAGCAGTTACTACATAACAAGACTAGCGGGGGGAACAGAAGAGACCCAGTACTTC. V usage is TRBV6-2 or TRBV6-3 and J usage is TRBJ2-5, with TRBD2 matching over 13 bases. This CDR3 contains 20 residues. The germline V gene has CDR1 MNHEY and CDR2 SVGEGT. V lost 1 base and J lost 3; bases outside the gene matches: 14.

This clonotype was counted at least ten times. The DNA of the CDR3 is TGTGCCAGCAGCTTTAAGGGAGGGAGTAATTCACCCCTCCACTTT. Translation gives CASSFKGGSNSPLHF. This chain connects TRBV7-2 to TRBJ1-6; unclear D gene. Trimming cost V 3 bases and J 6 bases, with 12 bases left between them. The CDR3 extends over 15 amino acids. CDR1 and CDR2 (germline): SGHTA, FQGNSA.

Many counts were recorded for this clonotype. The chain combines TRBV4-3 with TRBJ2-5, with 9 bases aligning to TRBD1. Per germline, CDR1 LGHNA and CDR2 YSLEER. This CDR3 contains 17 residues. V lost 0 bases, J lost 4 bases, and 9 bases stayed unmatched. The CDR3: CASSQDRVNRGLETQYF. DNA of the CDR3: TGCGCCAGCAGCCAAGATCGTGTAAACAGGGGGCTAGAGACCCAGTACTTC.